This T cell receptor (beta chain) was recovered during a study of OX40 agonist ivuxolimab in advanced cancers. In the study overall: Therapy given before enrollment (anti-PD-1, anti-PD-L1 or anti-CTLA-4) was allowed, and 40% to 45% had some. General study points: CD4+ T cells averaged fewer expanded clones than CD8+ T cells. Clonal expansion was seen in CD4+ and CD8+ blood T cells by week 6 at 0.1 to 3.0 mg/kg. Low clonal expansion, among the lowest seen, marked partial responders at 0.1-3.0 mg/kg.

Some clones are missing from TCRdb's copy, which holds only in-frame ones; the method was immunoSEQ multiplex PCR. This table holds about 76,000 clones, about 89% found once. Looked up from germline, CDR1 is MDHEN and CDR2 is SYDVKM. The CDR3 extends over 16 amino acids. The J segment lost 3 bases and the V segment lost 2 bases, leaving 6 bases of the junction unmatched. To note about this clone: What it binds is not known.

The chain combines TRBV28 with TRBJ2-1, with 8 bases fitting TRBD2. The source was CD4+ or CD8+ T cells sorted from blood, collected in a trial of the OX40 agonist ivuxolimab. This TCR came from an adult with an advanced solid tumor such as melanoma, head and neck, liver or kidney cancer. CDR3 sequence: CASSLSLAGFYNEQFF. For the CDR3, the DNA is TGTGCCAGCAGTTTAAGTCTAGCGGGTTTCTACAATGAGCAGTTCTTC.